This TCR beta chain was retrieved from a study of T cells in narcolepsy. Overall study: Patients with NT1 or NT2 and healthy control donors were enrolled.

The method was immunoSEQ multiplex PCR; TCRdb's version includes in-frame clones alone and lacks a portion of them. The sample contains tens of thousands of clones, approximately 80% of which appear only once. Notes on this clone: As yet, its antigen is unknown.

This CDR3 is built from 15 residues. Germline values: CDR1 LNHDA, CDR2 SQIVND (reference sequence). V lost 3 bases to trimming and J lost 5 bases; unmatched junction nucleotides: 6. Study-wide results and caveats: Blood of same and different patients, but not healthy controls, reportedly held recurring autoreactive clonotypes. No autoreactive T cell clone sequences appeared in some memory CD4+ repertoires. Autoreactive HCRT-specific and TRIB2-specific clonotypes were marked in same-patient CSF-versus-blood CD4+ comparisons.

This sequence joins TRBV19 and TRBJ1-4; 7 nucleotides line up with TRBD1. This sequence was found in a human donor with narcolepsy. Specimen: CD45RA- memory CD4+ T cells from PBMCs. The CDR3 here is CASSISLQGNEKLFF. CDR3 nucleotides: TGTGCCAGTAGTATCAGTTTACAGGGGAATGAAAAACTGTTTTTT.